Given below is one T cell receptor beta chain in context. Its target antigen remains unknown. Qualities for individual bases were not recorded, and no much larger clone is one base off. These data originate in a study of CD4 T cells in relation to SARS-CoV-2 and coronaviruses (dated by TCRdb to the early 2020s). For the wider study: In the ViraFEST assay, PBMCs were grown with antigen for about eleven days, and TCR beta CDR3s were then sequenced to identify antigen-specific clonal expansions. Shared crossreactive spike epitopes were mapped to their HLA restriction using patient-derived lymphoblastoid cell lines. At the level of individual TCR clonotypes, the study measured memory CD4+ T cell crossreactivity between SARS-CoV-2 spike protein and common cold coronavirus spike proteins. Across all 12 patients in the full convalescent cohort, ages ranged from 21 to 72 years, with a median of 38. Of the roughly 12 convalescent patients, 8 were male and 4 were female, and two of the subjects were Hispanic. The Adaptive Biotechnologies TCR-sequencing kit was used to sequence samples from a few pre-COVID donors and the naive versus memory experiments, whereas other data were Illumina-based. For other donors in the study, expansion assays were sequenced with a different, Illumina-based TCR-beta assay.

V is cut by 8 bases and J by 1 base, and the space between the germline ends is 11 bases. CDR1 is given as KGHSH and CDR2 as LQKENI, both from the germline V gene. From its cysteine to its phenylalanine, the CDR3 spans 13 amino acids. Only the CDR3 part of the read is kept: 39 bases, read in frame from the first base. CEF-cultured naive and memory CD4+ T cell DNA received survey-level immunoSEQ TCR-beta sequencing. The original pipeline was this. During preprocessing, nonproductive sequences were removed, along with CDR3s that did not begin with C, did not end with F or W, or were shorter than 7 amino acids. The MANAFEST web app was used to call antigen-specific clonotypes on the basis of expansion compared with the reference and with other culture wells. A clone was considered positive if significant expansion relative to the reference culture was observed in 2 of 3 replicate wells at an FDR below 0.05. Positive clones also required significant expansion versus all other tandem wells and an odds ratio above 5. Cultured and uncultured naive and memory CD4+ repertoires were searched for CDR3s previously identified as spike- and CEF-reactive. CDR3 homology was measured as pairwise Levenshtein distance, computed with the stringdist R package after trimming three terminal residues from each end. In TCRdb, the immuneACCESS table is reduced to in-frame sequences with V and J assigned. These tables do not hold every clone; where another copy was compared, an unresolved V gene accounts for under half, and the others remain unexplained. V and J calls and clone size are those listed in that table; D and trimming were worked out from the DNA. The sample records roughly 45,000 clones, more than 65% of which are singletons. The ten largest clones take up 1.4% of the sample.

Study-wide conclusions, independent of this receptor: Because the crossreactivity analysis focused on spike protein, crossreactivity against other viral proteins was not assessed. Pre-pandemic and post-infection samples were not both contributed by any donor, so tracing of the source of pre-existing responses was limited. Memory CD4+ clonotypes crossrecognizing SARS-CoV-2 and at least one common cold coronavirus spike were found in about 61% of donors. Small numbers of patients and of tested TCRs were a limitation of the study. Compared with monoreactive clones, crossreactive clones had significantly weaker SARS-CoV-2-driven expansion, a result consistent with antigenic imprinting. Naive versus memory sequencing indicated that memory recall responses, rather than primary responses primed during culture, are detected by the assay.

Naive and memory CD4+ T cells were separated from cryopreserved PBMCs through CD4 enrichment, which was followed by EasySep naive CD4+ T cell enrichment. Sorted naive or memory CD4+ T cells (about 100,000) were cultured 1:1 with T cell-depleted PBMCs and CEF peptides for around 9 days. Each peptide culture condition was generally run in triplicate replicate wells. Ficoll-Paque PLUS gradient centrifugation was used to isolate PBMCs from leukapheresis product or whole blood. PBMCs were either used fresh in the expansion assay or cryopreserved at -140 degrees C. The QIAamp Micro DNA Kit was used to extract genomic DNA from the CD4+ T cells.

This receptor was taken from an adult with COVID-19. Sample: naive CD4+ T cells from PBMCs, cultured in vitro. The cell subset or site label, read with the paper, signifies: naive CD4+ T cells isolated by negative enrichment. This receptor chain uses TRBV18 and TRBJ2-5; the D segment could be TRBD1, given 5 matching bases. The DNA reads as follows: TGTGCCAGCAACCGAAGGGGCCAAGAGACCCAGTACTTC. It codes for CASNRRGQETQYF.